The T cell receptor beta chain under discussion was sequenced for a study of CD8 T cells in Susac syndrome. Sequencing of TCR beta drew on CD8+ and CD4+ T cells from blood. This clonotype has more than one count but fewer than ten. When the RNA was reverse transcribed, random hexamers were used with an input of about 0.45 to 1 ug. TCRdb reanalysed the immunoSEQ multiplex PCR reads using MiXCR and keeps one entry per CDR3 protein. This table has 130,000 or so distinct CDR3 sequences, roughly 80% appearing once. CDR1 is SGHVS, CDR2 FNYEAQ, per germline. The V and J ends lost 5 bases and 3 bases respectively, with 10 bases between them. The CDR3 covers 13 residues.

This chain links TRBV7-6 with TRBJ1-1; D perhaps matches TRBD1 (5 bases). Input material: CD8+ T cells from PBMCs. This receptor was obtained from a human donor with multiple sclerosis. The CDR3 region has the DNA TGTGCCAGCAGCCAAACGGGGGACACTGAAGCTTTCTTT. Protein sequence: CASSQTGDTEAFF.